These 27 T cell receptor beta chains came from one sample sequenced in a study of blood T cell repertoires in COVID-19. Assay used: immunoSEQ multiplex PCR; TCRdb lists only in-frame clones, some missing. This repertoire shows about 100,000 clones, 85% to 90% found once; its top ten account for 2.5% to 3.5%. Sequencing used peripheral blood. These receptors were obtained from a man aged 45-60 years with active or convalescent COVID-19.

The chain recombines TRBV28 with TRBJ1-3; 10 bases match TRBD1. The CDR3 has 14 amino acids. CDR1 and CDR2 (germline): MDHEN, SYDVKM. The J segment lost 1 base and the V segment lost 7 bases, leaving 1 base of the junction unmatched. The CDR3 loop reads CASMGQGSGNTIYF. DNA of the CDR3: TGTGCCAGCATGGGACAGGGGTCTGGAAACACCATATATTTT.

Only a few counts were recorded for this clone. V is TRBV10-2 and J is TRBJ1-2; no definite D call. Germline V gene lookup returns CDR1 WSHSY and CDR2 SAAADI. V was trimmed by 2 bases and J by 4 bases, leaving 14 bases between them. The CDR3 totals 15 residues. This CDR3 is CASSERVRAVYGYTF. The DNA for the CDR3 is TGCGCCAGCAGTGAGCGTGTGCGGGCCGTCTATGGCTACACCTTC.

The chain combines TRBV29-1 with TRBJ2-7, with 8 bases that match TRBD2. Germline values: CDR1 SQVTM, CDR2 ANQGSEA. Trimming removed 6 bases from V and 4 bases from J; junction bases left unmatched: 5. CDR3 size: 12 residues. The CDR3 DNA reads TGCAGCGTCCTTAGCGGGAAATACGAGCAGTACTTC. This translates into CSVLSGKYEQYF.

The CDR3 bases are TGTGCCAGCAGTGACGTTCCCGGGTCGGAGACCCAGTACTTC. This translates into CASSDVPGSETQYF. The chain carries TRBV6-4 and TRBJ2-5; no clear D gene. V lost 2 bases to trimming and J lost 5 bases, with 12 bases between them. The germline CDR1 and CDR2 sequences are MRHNA and SNTAGT. The CDR3 length is 14 residues.

The chain has TRBV4-3 and TRBJ2-1; no clear D gene. Germline V gene lookup returns CDR1 LGHNA and CDR2 YSLEER. CDR3 length: 16 residues. The ends were cut back, 0 bases at V and 3 bases at J, with 12 bases in the middle. CDR3: CASSQDRGFFYNEQFF. The CDR3, as DNA: TGCGCCAGCAGCCAAGATAGAGGTTTCTTCTACAATGAGCAGTTCTTC.

The CDR3, as DNA: TGTGCCAGCAGCCCATCAGGTCCGGGGGAGCAGTTCTTC. Translating gives CASSPSGPGEQFF. The chain uses TRBV7-2 and TRBJ2-1; D possibly corresponds to TRBD2 (5 bases). V lost 5 bases, J lost 10 bases, and 15 bases lay in between. The CDR3 is made up of 13 amino acids. From germline, CDR1 is SGHTA and CDR2 FQGNSA.

The genes are TRBV27 and TRBJ1-1; TRBD1 aligns across 10 bases. The ends lost 6 bases at V and 5 bases at J; junction bases unmatched: 6. CDR3 size: 14 residues. Germline-derived CDR1 and CDR2 are MNHEY and SMNVEV (reference sequence). The CDR3 region is CASRWDRGETEAFF. The CDR3 region has the DNA TGTGCCAGCAGATGGGACAGGGGAGAGACTGAAGCTTTCTTT.

This chain joins TRBV5-5 and TRBJ1-3; D remains unclear. This CDR3 contains 14 residues. Germline V lookup: CDR1 SGHKS, CDR2 YYEKEE (reference sequence). The V end was cut by 4 bases, the J end by 3 bases, with 11 bases between. DNA for the CDR3: TGTGCCAGCAGCACCCAGGTCGGTGGAAACACCATATATTTT. It is translated as CASSTQVGGNTIYF.

The genes are TRBV24-1 and TRBJ2-5, with 8 bases lining up with TRBD2. Germline-derived CDR1 and CDR2 are KGHDR and SFDVKD. This CDR3 is 15 amino acids long. The junction had 10 bases not matched to a gene; V was cut back by 4 bases and J by 7 bases. Here the CDR3 reads CATSDTRGAGGTQYF. The CDR3 DNA follows: TGTGCCACCAGTGACACACGAGGGGCGGGGGGGACCCAGTACTTC.

V usage is TRBV27 and J usage is TRBJ1-5; the D is unclear. Germline lookup yields CDR1 MNHEY and CDR2 SMNVEV (reference sequence). V shed 6 bases and J shed 5 bases, with 11 bases lying between them. CDR3 length: 13 residues. The CDR3 sequence is CASRKYEDQPQHF. CDR3 nucleotides: TGTGCCAGCAGAAAGTACGAGGATCAGCCCCAGCATTTT.

The chain uses TRBV21-1 and TRBJ2-7; the table assigns TRBD1, which was not confirmed against the DNA. TRBV21-1 is annotated as a pseudogene. This CDR3 spans 18 amino acids. DNA for the CDR3: TGTGCCAGCAGCGCCCACCGGAGGACGGGACAGGGTTTTGGGGAGCAGTACGTC. It yields the protein CASSAHRRTGQGFGEQYV.

The chain recombines TRBV7-6 with TRBJ2-2, with 8 bases matching TRBD2. The V and J ends lost 1 base and 8 bases, in that order; junction bases with no gene match: 6. The V gene's germline CDR1 is SGHVS and CDR2 FNYEAQ. This CDR3 comprises 15 residues. The CDR3 DNA reads as TGTGCCAGCAGCTTAGTCGTCGGGACTAGAGGGGAGCTGTTTTTT. It codes for CASSLVVGTRGELFF.

The rearrangement joins TRBV6-5 to TRBJ2-3; TRBD2 is a possible D gene (5 bases). V was clipped by 10 bases and J by 3 bases, with 14 bases between them. CDR1 and CDR2 from the germline V gene are MNHEY and SVGAGI. The CDR3 runs to 13 residues. The CDR3 sequence: CATGVYRTDTQYF. DNA of the CDR3: TGTGCCACCGGGGTTTATAGGACAGATACGCAGTATTTT.

V usage is TRBV28 and J usage is TRBJ2-3, with D perhaps TRBD2 (6 bases). Germline V gene lookup returns CDR1 MDHEN and CDR2 SYDVKM. The CDR3 consists of 18 residues. V lost 8 bases and J 0 bases, leaving 24 bases between the germline ends. The CDR3 loop is CASVHHDSGLSSTDTQYF. CDR3 bases: TGTGCCAGCGTGCATCATGATAGCGGACTTTCTAGCACAGATACGCAGTATTTT. The full variable domain, completed using reference TRBV28 and TRBJ2-3, is DVKVTQSSRYLVKRTGEKVFLECVQDMDHENMFWYRQDPGLGLRLIYFSYDVKMKEKGDIPEGYSVSREKKERFSLILESASTNQTSMYLCASVHHDSGLSSTDTQYFGPGTRLTVL.

The rearrangement links TRBV3-1 (or the pseudogene TRBV3-2) to TRBJ1-4; D possibly corresponds to TRBD1 (5 bases). The ends were cut back, 1 base at V and 6 bases at J, with 12 bases in the middle. From germline, CDR1 is LGHDT and CDR2 YNNKEL (reference sequence). The CDR3 totals 15 residues. CDR3 coding DNA: TGTGCCAGCAGCCAAGTTCGGACACGAGATGAAAAACTGTTTTTT. It is translated as CASSQVRTRDEKLFF.

The rearrangement joins TRBV7-2 to TRBJ2-3; no clear D gene. Germline V lookup: CDR1 SGHTA, CDR2 FQGNSA. The CDR3 length is 13 residues. V was clipped by 5 bases and J by 4 bases, with 10 bases between them. The chain's CDR3 is CASSPVVPDTQYF. The CDR3 bases are TGTGCCAGCAGCCCAGTGGTTCCAGATACGCAGTATTTT.

The chain joins TRBV4-2 to TRBJ1-6, with TRBD1 identical over 10 bases. The CDR3 loop spans 15 amino acids. The V gene end was trimmed by 0 bases and the J gene end by 10 bases; junction bases not matched to a gene: 3. Germline V lookup: CDR1 LGHNA, CDR2 YNFKEQ. The CDR3, as DNA: TGTGCCAGCAGCCAAGAGGGGACAGGGGTCTCACCCCTCCACTTT. As protein: CASSQEGTGVSPLHF.

V gene TRBV5-8 combines with J gene TRBJ2-5; TRBD2 agrees at 15 bases. This CDR3 contains 16 residues. The germline V gene encodes CDR1 SGHTS and CDR2 YDEGEE. V trimming: 2 bases; J trimming: 3 bases; junction bases outside the gene matches: 2. In nucleotides, the CDR3 is TGTGCCAGCAGCTTTGGGACTAGCGGGGGGAAAGAGACCCAGTACTTC. Its protein is CASSFGTSGGKETQYF.

The chain has TRBV7-2 and TRBJ2-5, with a tentative D call TRBD2 (5 bases). The CDR3 sequence is 17 residues long. Looked up from germline, CDR1 is SGHTA and CDR2 is FQGNSA. V was pared by 5 bases and J by 5 bases, with 24 bases between. CDR3 protein: CASSTSGGPPLFETQYF. The CDR3 nucleotides read TGTGCCAGCAGCACTTCCGGCGGGCCACCACTGTTTGAGACCCAGTACTTC.

The V and J genes are TRBV5-1 and TRBJ2-5, with TRBD1 matching over 10 bases. With V trimmed by 3 bases and J by 4 bases, 9 bases remained unmatched. CDR3 length equals 16 residues. Germline values: CDR1 SGHRS, CDR2 YFSETQ. The CDR3 protein is CASSSGTGAEGETQYF. CDR3 bases: TGCGCCAGCAGCTCTGGGACAGGGGCTGAAGGAGAGACCCAGTACTTC.

The J gene is TRBJ2-2, the V gene TRBV3-1 (or the pseudogene TRBV3-2); 8 bases map to TRBD2. The junction had 2 bases not matched to a gene; V was cut back by 8 bases and J by 6 bases. The CDR3 spans 12 residues. CDR1 and CDR2 from the germline V gene are LGHDT and YNNKEL (reference sequence). DNA for the CDR3: TGTGCCAGCGGAGCGGGGGCCGGGGAGCTGTTTTTT. Its translation: CASGAGAGELFF.

The CDR3 sequence: CASSPRAGANNSPLHF. Written as DNA, the CDR3 is TGTGCCAGCAGCCCGAGGGCAGGGGCCAATAATTCACCCCTCCACTTT. The rearrangement uses TRBV11-2 and TRBJ1-6, with TRBD1 as a possible D gene (6 bases). The germline V gene has CDR1 SGHAT and CDR2 FQNNGV. The CDR3 consists of 16 residues. V lost 5 bases to trimming and J lost 5 bases, with 16 bases between them.

The J gene is TRBJ1-3, the V gene TRBV29-1; 8 bases map to TRBD1. CDR1 SQVTM and CDR2 ANQGSEA come from the germline V gene. This CDR3 comprises 14 residues. J lost 4 bases, V lost 6 bases, and 8 bases had no gene match. The CDR3 nucleotides are TGCAGCGTGAGACAGGGGACGGAGGGAAACACCATATATTTT. Protein: CSVRQGTEGNTIYF.

The CDR3 DNA follows: TGTGCCAGCACCAGACGGGAGGGCTCTAATGAAAAACTGTTTTTT. Residues: CASTRREGSNEKLFF. J is TRBJ1-4 and V is TRBV7-6; unclear D gene. Germline V CDR1 and CDR2: SGHVS, FNYEAQ. V lost 7 bases, J lost 3 bases, and 15 bases lay in between. The CDR3 has 15 amino acids.

The V gene is TRBV2, the J gene TRBJ1-4, with 8 bases aligning to TRBD1. The CDR3 sequence is 15 residues long. Germline-derived CDR1 and CDR2 are SNHLY and FYNNEI. V was clipped by 6 bases and J by 5 bases; unmatched bases: 8. For the CDR3, the DNA is TGTGCCAGCAGGGACAGGGTTAACATCAATGAAAAACTGTTTTTT. Its translation: CASRDRVNINEKLFF.

The chain employs TRBV6-5 and TRBJ1-3, with unresolved D. The CDR3 length is 15 residues. Germline CDR1 MNHEY, CDR2 SVGAGI. With 8 bases removed from V and 0 bases from J, the gap between germline ends came to 14 bases. The CDR3 protein is CASARDITSGNTIYF. The CDR3 DNA reads as TGTGCCAGCGCTCGAGACATCACCTCTGGAAACACCATATATTTT.

The chain combines TRBV4-1 with TRBJ2-2; 8 bases agree with TRBD2. CDR3 length: 18 amino acids. V was pared by 1 base and J by 4 bases, with 11 bases of the junction left unmatched. Germline V gene lookup returns CDR1 MGHRA and CDR2 YSYEKL. CDR3 in amino acids: CASSQGLERGPGTGELFF. The CDR3 DNA reads as TGCGCCAGCAGCCAAGGTTTGGAGCGGGGGCCGGGCACCGGGGAGCTGTTTTTT.